The rows below give T cell receptor beta chains drawn from one sample of a study of cytomegalovirus exposure and HLA in healthy donors. Clones were read by immunoSEQ multiplex PCR, and TCRdb kept only the in-frame ones, dropping some. The table records more than 95,000 clones, around 81% of them present only once. Sequencing used PBMCs. The receptors derive from a female donor in good health and CMV-seronegative. CDR3s include the opening cysteine and the closing phenylalanine or tryptophan. A D gene is named only where the DNA matches it firmly. A clone size is listed for some rows: how often the clone was seen (once, few, many), or a class if it is expanded.

len,v_gene,j_gene,d_gene,abundance,CDR3aa,CDR3nt
17,TRBV9,TRBJ2-1,TRBD2,NA,CASSVGGWTSGTGEQFF,TGTGCCAGCAGCGTAGGAGGTTGGACTAGCGGGACAGGCGAGCAGTTCTTC
13,TRBV7-8,TRBJ2-7,NA,NA,CASSLEPGYEQYF,TGTGCCAGCAGCTTAGAGCCCGGGTACGAGCAGTACTTC
16,TRBV28,TRBJ2-7,TRBD2,once,CASMKGISGIPYEQYF,TGTGCCAGCATGAAGGGGATAAGCGGGATACCCTACGAGCAGTACTTC
13,TRBV6-5,TRBJ1-2,TRBD1,few,CASGEQGVNGYTF,TGTGCCAGCGGAGAACAGGGGGTTAATGGCTACACCTTC
13,TRBV7-3,TRBJ1-2,NA,NA,CASSYRRGEGYTF,TGTGCCAGCAGCTACCGGCGGGGGGAAGGCTACACCTTC
14,TRBV28,TRBJ2-7,TRBD1,NA,CASSPTGGYYEQYF,TGTGCCAGCAGTCCTACAGGGGGATACTACGAGCAGTACTTC
14,TRBV6-4,TRBJ1-1,NA,few,CASSSGVENTEAFF,TGTGCCAGCAGCTCAGGGGTCGAGAACACTGAAGCTTTCTTT
18,TRBV7-6,TRBJ2-6,NA,NA,CASSDAAASNSGANVLTF,TGTGCCAGCAGCGATGCGGCAGCTTCAAACTCTGGGGCCAACGTCCTGACTTTC
13,TRBV6-5,TRBJ1-2,NA,NA,CASSAGFGGGYTF,TGTGCCAGCAGCGCGGGATTCGGAGGGGGCTACACCTTC
14,TRBV7-3,TRBJ2-2,NA,NA,CASSIQGSTGELFF,TGTGCCAGCAGCATCCAGGGGTCCACCGGGGAGCTGTTTTTT
16,TRBV29-1,TRBJ1-2,TRBD1,NA,CSVDGDGTGLRYGYTF,TGCAGCGTTGATGGAGACGGGACAGGGCTTCGCTATGGCTACACCTTC
13,TRBV6-5,TRBJ2-7,NA,NA,CASSYEGAYEQYF,TGTGCCAGCAGTTACGAGGGTGCCTACGAGCAGTACTTC
13,TRBV6-5,TRBJ1-1,NA,NA,CASRKGGYTEAFF,TGTGCCAGCAGGAAAGGGGGATACACTGAAGCTTTCTTT
13,TRBV6-1,TRBJ1-5,NA,NA,CASSDGGNQPQHF,TGTGCCAGCAGTGATGGAGGCAATCAGCCCCAGCATTTT
13,TRBV6-5,TRBJ2-1,NA,NA,CASSRGTDNEQFF,TGTGCCAGCAGCCGCGGGACGGACAATGAGCAGTTCTTC
17,TRBV27,TRBJ2-2,TRBD1,NA,CASRSRQGPILAGELFF,TGTGCCAGCAGGTCACGACAGGGTCCTATACTCGCCGGGGAGCTGTTTTTT
16,TRBV9,TRBJ2-1,NA,NA,CASSASKGDSYNEQFF,TGTGCCAGCAGCGCCAGTAAGGGAGATTCCTACAATGAGCAGTTCTTC
16,TRBV10-3,TRBJ2-7,TRBD1,few,CAISEVPGQGDDEQYF,TGTGCCATCAGTGAAGTTCCGGGACAGGGTGACGACGAGCAGTACTTC
15,TRBV27,TRBJ2-1,TRBD2,NA,CASSWGGNQINEQFF,TGTGCCAGCAGTTGGGGGGGGAACCAGATCAATGAGCAGTTCTTC
17,TRBV25-1,TRBJ1-4,NA,NA,CASSFGAGPPTNEKLFF,TGTGCCAGCAGTTTTGGAGCAGGGCCTCCAACTAATGAAAAACTGTTTTTT
15,TRBV6-1,TRBJ1-3,NA,few,CASRAEGLAGNTIYF,TGTGCCAGCAGAGCCGAGGGTCTAGCTGGAAACACCATATATTTT
15,TRBV6-6,TRBJ1-4,TRBD1,few,CASSSNRDRDEKLFF,TGTGCCAGCAGTTCAAACCGGGACAGGGATGAAAAACTGTTTTTT
18,TRBV2,TRBJ2-3,TRBD2,NA,CASSLSLRTSGSTDTQYF,TGTGCCAGCAGTCTGTCGCTTCGGACTAGCGGTAGCACAGATACGCAGTATTTT
13,TRBV10-3,TRBJ2-7,TRBD2,few,CAISVLATGEQYF,TGTGCCATCAGTGTACTAGCGACGGGGGAGCAGTACTTC
10,TRBV7-9,TRBJ1-1,NA,few,CASSLTEAFF,TGTGCCAGCAGCCTCACTGAAGCTTTCTTT
17,TRBV15,TRBJ1-2,NA,NA,CATSRAPGTVVTGGYTF,TGTGCCACCAGCAGAGCCCCGGGAACGGTGGTAACGGGTGGCTACACCTTC
15,TRBV19,TRBJ1-2,TRBD1,NA,CASSIATGGNYGYTF,TGTGCCAGTAGTATCGCGACAGGGGGAAACTATGGCTACACCTTC
12,TRBV18,TRBJ1-1,NA,NA,CASSPLNTEAFF,TGTGCCAGCTCACCCCTCAACACTGAAGCTTTCTTT
15,TRBV4-1,TRBJ2-3,TRBD1,NA,CASSQDEGAADTQYF,TGCGCCAGCAGCCAAGATGAGGGGGCGGCTGATACGCAGTATTTT
12,TRBV2,TRBJ2-3,NA,NA,CASRLEVYTQYF,TGTGCCAGCAGACTAGAGGTGTATACGCAGTATTTT
16,TRBV18,TRBJ2-5,TRBD2,NA,CASSPIAGTYQETQYF,TGTGCCAGCTCACCAATAGCGGGAACGTACCAAGAGACCCAGTACTTC
16,TRBV28,TRBJ2-7,TRBD1,NA,CASSLSSGQGIYEQYF,TGTGCCAGCAGTTTATCGTCGGGACAGGGCATCTACGAGCAGTACTTC
14,TRBV29-1,TRBJ1-2,TRBD1,once,CSVTPGQGADGYTF,TGCAGCGTGACCCCGGGACAGGGGGCGGATGGCTACACCTTC
13,TRBV28,TRBJ2-5,NA,NA,CASNQGIKETQYF,TGTGCCAGCAACCAGGGGATTAAAGAGACCCAGTACTTC
14,TRBV10-3,TRBJ2-3,TRBD2,once,CAISTSGGFDTQYF,TGTGCCATCAGTACTAGCGGGGGGTTTGATACGCAGTATTTT
16,TRBV14,TRBJ2-3,NA,NA,CASSRGGNLLTDTQYF,TGTGCCAGCAGCCGGGGGGGCAATCTCCTAACAGATACGCAGTATTTT
16,TRBV5-5,TRBJ2-5,NA,NA,CASRLPPVGSQETQYF,TGTGCCAGCAGATTGCCCCCAGTGGGCAGCCAAGAGACCCAGTACTTC
15,TRBV7-9,TRBJ2-3,NA,NA,CASSSPRYSTDTQYF,TGTGCCAGCAGCTCCCCCAGGTATAGCACAGATACGCAGTATTTT
14,TRBV18,TRBJ2-7,NA,NA,CASSSLQGFYEQYF,TGTGCCAGCTCATCTTTACAGGGCTTCTACGAGCAGTACTTC
14,TRBV28,TRBJ2-3,TRBD1,NA,CASRMTGGPDTQYF,TGTGCCAGCAGGATGACAGGGGGCCCAGATACGCAGTATTTT
17,TRBV18,TRBJ1-1,NA,once,CASSPLPLRQSGAEAFF,TGTGCCAGCTCACCACTCCCCCTTCGACAGTCCGGCGCTGAAGCTTTCTTT
12,TRBV14,TRBJ1-6,TRBD1,NA,CASSPQGNPLHF,TGTGCCAGCAGCCCACAGGGGAATCCCCTCCACTTT
16,TRBV6-1,TRBJ2-6,NA,once,CASSAISRTGANVLTF,TGTGCCAGCAGTGCTATTTCCCGCACTGGGGCCAACGTCCTGACTTTC
16,TRBV5-6,TRBJ2-2,TRBD2,NA,CASSPLAGGDTGELFF,TGTGCCAGCAGCCCACTAGCGGGGGGCGACACCGGGGAGCTGTTTTTT
13,TRBV6-5,TRBJ2-7,NA,once,CASSKPQGYEQYF,TGTGCCAGCAGTAAACCTCAGGGTTACGAGCAGTACTTC